A single sample is the source of the 8 T cell receptor beta chains below, sequenced in a study of blood T cell repertoires in COVID-19. Method: immunoSEQ multiplex PCR; TCRdb's copy keeps in-frame clones and lacks some. The data contain 150,000 to 200,000 clones, 82% of them singletons. The sequenced material came from PBMCs or T cells enriched from blood (not recorded which). The receptors derive from a woman aged 55-70 years with acute COVID-19.

The chain joins TRBV9 to TRBJ2-5; a possible D gene is TRBD2 (6 bases). In germline, CDR1 is SGDLS, CDR2 YYNGEE. V gave up 0 bases and J gave up 5 bases, with 17 bases separating them. This CDR3 comprises 16 residues. The CDR3: CASSVGRGSRRETQYF. The DNA for the CDR3 is TGTGCCAGCAGCGTAGGGAGGGGCAGTCGAAGGGAGACCCAGTACTTC.

This sequence joins TRBV18 and TRBJ1-3; maybe TRBD1 (5 bases). Trimming shortened V by 2 bases and J by 4 bases, and 12 bases separated the two germline ends. Germline lookup yields CDR1 KGHSH and CDR2 LQKENI. There are 15 residues in the CDR3. CDR3 region: CASSPSQGTGNTIYF. The DNA for the CDR3 is TGTGCCAGCTCACCAAGCCAGGGTACGGGAAACACCATATATTTT.

The genes are TRBV10-1 and TRBJ2-7; 7 bases are a match to TRBD2. J gave up 2 bases and V 1 base, and 8 bases lay outside the gene matches. Germline-derived CDR1 and CDR2 are WNHNN and SYGVQD (reference sequence). The CDR3 is made up of 16 amino acids. The CDR3 nucleotides are TGCGCCAGCAGTGAGTTCGGCCGCGGGAGTCCCTACGAGCAGTACTTC. Translation gives CASSEFGRGSPYEQYF.

The rearrangement uses TRBV6-2 or TRBV6-3 and TRBJ1-1, with 8 positions matching TRBD1. The CDR3 loop spans 15 amino acids. Trimming removed 4 bases from V and 9 bases from J; junction bases left unmatched: 13. Germline loops: CDR1 MNHEY, CDR2 SVGEGT. The CDR3 coding sequence is TGTGCCAGCAGTTCATGGCACAGGGGGTTTTCTCAAGCTTTCTTT. Protein: CASSSWHRGFSQAFF.

CDR3 sequence reads: CASTPDRDNSPLHF. Written as DNA, the CDR3 is TGTGCCAGCACCCCGGACAGGGATAATTCACCCCTCCACTTT. The chain uses TRBV28 and TRBJ1-6; 8 positions match TRBD1. The trim removed 7 bases at V and 5 bases at J, leaving 4 bases unmatched. This CDR3 comprises 14 residues. Germline loops: CDR1 MDHEN, CDR2 SYDVKM.

This clone was observed a single time. The CDR3 loop is CASNGKGLSYGYTF. The CDR3 DNA is TGTGCCAGCAACGGGAAGGGCCTATCCTATGGCTACACCTTC. The chain joins TRBV7-8 to TRBJ1-2; D gene ambiguous. V gave up 7 bases and J gave up 4 bases, with 16 bases separating them. Per the germline V gene, CDR1 is SGHVS and CDR2 is FQNEAQ. This CDR3 region has 14 residues.

J is TRBJ1-5 and V is TRBV2, with 7 bases matching TRBD1. V trimming: 1 base; J trimming: 2 bases; junction bases outside the gene matches: 8. Germline V gene sequence: CDR1 SNHLY, CDR2 FYNNEI. This CDR3 is 17 amino acids long. The CDR3 DNA sequence: TGTGCCAGCAGTGAAGGGACAGGTGGTATGGGCAATCAGCCCCAGCATTTT. Translation: CASSEGTGGMGNQPQHF.

This clone appeared once. This chain links TRBV2 with TRBJ2-1; 7 bases match TRBD2. The length of the CDR3 is 15 residues. With 2 bases clipped from V and 15 bases from J, the junction kept 16 bases outside the gene matches. The V gene's germline CDR1 is SNHLY and CDR2 FYNNEI. As DNA, the CDR3 is TGTGCCAGCAGTGAAACGGGGAGAGCGGGGATTGGGGGGTTCTTC. This codes for CASSETGRAGIGGFF. The whole variable domain, remainder taken from reference TRBV2 and TRBJ2-1, is EPEVTQTPSHQVTQMGQEVILRCVPISNHLYFYWYRQILGQKVEFLVSFYNNEISEKSEIFDDQFSVERPDGSNFTLKIRSTKLEDSAMYFCASSETGRAGIGGFFGPGTRLTVL.